These 12 T cell receptor beta chains were sequenced from one sample in a study of blood T cell repertoires in COVID-19. Clones were sequenced by immunoSEQ multiplex PCR, and TCRdb holds only the in-frame ones, with some missing. The repertoire consists of hundreds of thousands of clones, with around 89% occurring once and the leading ten covering around 3%. Sequencing input: peripheral blood. These receptors were collected from a woman aged 30 to 39 with COVID-19, enrolled during active disease.

The chain is built from TRBV7-2 and TRBJ2-5; 7 nucleotides agree with TRBD2. Per germline, CDR1 SGHTA and CDR2 FQGNSA. V lost 6 bases, J lost 5 bases, and 6 bases stayed unmatched. The CDR3 has 13 amino acids. The CDR3 nucleotides read TGTGCCAGCAGTCGGACCGGGGGGGAGACCCAGTACTTC. It specifies CASSRTGGETQYF.

The V gene is TRBV27, the J gene TRBJ2-7; D not resolved. Germline assignment: CDR1 MNHEY and CDR2 SMNVEV (reference sequence). Between the trimmed V and J ends, which lost 6 bases and 2 bases, there was a span of 23 bases. The CDR3 covers 17 residues. The DNA of the CDR3 is TGTGCCAGCAGCCACCCGGTGAGGTGCCAAGATGCCTACGAGCAGTACGTC. Translated: CASSHPVRCQDAYEQYV.

The chain recombines TRBV15 with TRBJ1-6; TRBD1 is a possible D gene (6 bases). The V and J ends lost 8 bases and 7 bases respectively, with 12 bases between them. The CDR3 is 13 amino acids. Per germline, CDR1 LNHNV and CDR2 YYDKDF (reference sequence). CDR3 bases: TGTGCCACCGCAGGAGACAGGAATTCACCCCTCCACTTT. It specifies CATAGDRNSPLHF.

This chain connects TRBV6-4 to TRBJ2-1; weak D call: TRBD2 (5 bases). Trimming took 5 bases from V and 2 from J, leaving 13 bases between them. The CDR3 runs to 15 residues. Germline assignment: CDR1 MRHNA and CDR2 SNTAGT. CDR3 sequence (DNA): TGTGCCAGCAGTCAAATAGCGCTGGCCTACAATGAGCAGTTCTTC. Translation gives CASSQIALAYNEQFF.

The V and J genes are TRBV12-5 and TRBJ1-1; TRBD1 is a possible D gene (5 bases). Germline V gene data show CDR1 as LGHNT and CDR2 as FRNRAP. The V gene lost 5 bases and the J gene lost 3 bases, with 10 bases spanning the gap. CDR3 length equals 13 residues. In DNA form, the CDR3 reads TGTGCTAGTGGTCCTGGGGCCGACACTGAAGCTTTCTTT. As protein: CASGPGADTEAFF.

This clone came up once. This chain links TRBV2 with TRBJ2-1; 12 positions match TRBD2. V trimming: 6 bases; J trimming: 10 bases; junction bases outside the gene matches: 13. This CDR3 contains 16 residues. Germline lookup yields CDR1 SNHLY and CDR2 FYNNEI. CDR3 nucleotides: TGTGCCAGCAGGGCCTCTAGCGGGAGGGCCCAAGGGGAGCAGTTCTTC. Translating it yields CASRASSGRAQGEQFF.

The chain has TRBV28 and TRBJ1-2; weak D call: TRBD1 (6 bases). The CDR3 extends over 12 amino acids. CDR1 and CDR2 from the germline V gene are MDHEN and SYDVKM. V was clipped by 8 bases and J by 3 bases, with 10 bases between them. The CDR3 coding sequence is TGTGCCAGCTGGACAGCGGACTATGGCTACACCTTC. This translates into CASWTADYGYTF.

This chain connects TRBV9 to TRBJ2-3; unclear D gene. The germline CDR1 and CDR2 sequences are SGDLS and YYNGEE. V lost 4 bases to trimming and J lost 0 bases, with 9 bases between them. The CDR3 spans 14 residues. The CDR3: CASSLTTSTDTQYF. CDR3 DNA sequence: TGTGCCAGCAGCCTTACTACTAGCACAGATACGCAGTATTTT.

The rearrangement joins TRBV11-2 to TRBJ2-7; TRBD1 might be the D (7 bases). The CDR3 extends over 14 amino acids. From germline, CDR1 is SGHAT and CDR2 FQNNGV. Trimming shortened V by 1 base and J by 4 bases, and 11 bases separated the two germline ends. CDR3 sequence: CASSLAAGGYEQYV. CDR3 DNA: TGTGCCAGCAGCTTAGCTGCAGGGGGGTACGAGCAGTACGTC.

The rearrangement joins TRBV20-1 to TRBJ2-1, with D unclear. With 2 bases removed from V and 3 bases from J, the gap between germline ends came to 2 bases. In germline, CDR1 is DFQATT, CDR2 SNEGSKA (reference sequence). The CDR3 extends over 11 amino acids. The CDR3 sequence: CSARHYNEQFF. For the CDR3, the DNA is TGCAGTGCTAGACACTACAATGAGCAGTTCTTC.

The chain is built from TRBV24-1 and TRBJ1-2; a weak D match, TRBD1 (5 bases). The CDR3 sequence is 15 residues long. The germline V gene has CDR1 KGHDR and CDR2 SFDVKD. The V end was cut by 4 bases, the J end by 4 bases, with 15 bases between. The CDR3 here is CATSDGPQGFYGYTF. The CDR3 DNA sequence: TGTGCCACCAGTGACGGTCCGCAGGGATTCTATGGCTACACCTTC.

V gene TRBV18 combines with J gene TRBJ2-7; D gene ambiguous. The CDR3 loop spans 14 amino acids. V was cut by 6 bases and J by 0 bases, with 12 bases left in between. Per germline, CDR1 KGHSH and CDR2 LQKENI. The CDR3 DNA reads TGTGCCAGCTCCAATACGGTCAACTCCTACGAGCAGTACGTC. Amino acid sequence: CASSNTVNSYEQYV.